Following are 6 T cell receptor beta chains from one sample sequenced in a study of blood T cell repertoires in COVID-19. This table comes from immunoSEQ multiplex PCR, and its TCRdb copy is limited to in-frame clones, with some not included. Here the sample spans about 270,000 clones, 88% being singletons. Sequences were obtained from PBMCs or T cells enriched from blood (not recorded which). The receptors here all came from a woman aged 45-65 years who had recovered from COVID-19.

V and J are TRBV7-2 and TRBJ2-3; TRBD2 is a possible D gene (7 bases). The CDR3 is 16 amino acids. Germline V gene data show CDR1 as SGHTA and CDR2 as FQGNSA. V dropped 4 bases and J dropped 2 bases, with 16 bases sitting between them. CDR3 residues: CASSSLGGGVTDTQYF. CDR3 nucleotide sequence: TGTGCCAGCAGCTCTCTAGGGGGAGGGGTCACAGATACGCAGTATTTT.

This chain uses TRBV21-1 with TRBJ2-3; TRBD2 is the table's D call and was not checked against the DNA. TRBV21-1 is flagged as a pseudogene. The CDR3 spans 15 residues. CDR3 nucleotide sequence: TGTGCCAGTAGCCTGCAGCGAACTAGCACAGATACGCAGTATTTT. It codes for CASSLQRTSTDTQYF.

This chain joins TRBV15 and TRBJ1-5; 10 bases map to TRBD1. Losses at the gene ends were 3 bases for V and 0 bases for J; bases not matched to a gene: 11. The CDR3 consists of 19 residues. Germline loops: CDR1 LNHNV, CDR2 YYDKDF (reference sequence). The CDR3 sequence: CATSREQGTGDYSNQPQHF. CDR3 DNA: TGTGCCACCAGCAGGGAGCAAGGGACAGGGGATTATAGCAATCAGCCCCAGCATTTT.

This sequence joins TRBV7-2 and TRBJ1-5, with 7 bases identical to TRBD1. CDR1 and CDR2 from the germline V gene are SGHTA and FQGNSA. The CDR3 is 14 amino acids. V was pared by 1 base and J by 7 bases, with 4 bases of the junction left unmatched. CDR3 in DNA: TGTGCCAGCAGCTTAGTGGCAGGGGGGCAGCCCCAGCATTTT. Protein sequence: CASSLVAGGQPQHF.

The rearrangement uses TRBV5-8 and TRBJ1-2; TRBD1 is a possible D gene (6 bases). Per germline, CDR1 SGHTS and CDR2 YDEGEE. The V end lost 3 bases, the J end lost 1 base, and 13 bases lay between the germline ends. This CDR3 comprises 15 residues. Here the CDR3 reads CASSSYRVGNYGYTF. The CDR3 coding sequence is TGTGCCAGCAGCTCATACAGGGTCGGTAACTATGGCTACACCTTC.

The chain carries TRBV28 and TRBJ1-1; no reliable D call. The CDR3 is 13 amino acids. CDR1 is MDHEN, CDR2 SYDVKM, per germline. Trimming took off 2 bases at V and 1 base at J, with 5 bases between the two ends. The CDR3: CASSLGRNTEAFF. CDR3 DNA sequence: TGTGCCAGCAGTTTAGGCAGGAACACTGAAGCTTTCTTT.